The TCR beta chain under discussion was sequenced for a study of CD8 T cells in Susac syndrome. An amount of RNA that ranged from roughly 0.45 to 1 ug was reverse transcribed with random hexamers. By means of immunoSEQ multiplex PCR, TCR beta CDR3 spanning 54 Vbeta and 13 Jbeta underwent amplification. TCRdb re-called the immunoSEQ multiplex PCR reads through MiXCR, storing one row per CDR3 protein. The sample records 130,000 to 150,000 distinct CDR3 sequences, 85% to 95% being singletons. The T cells that were sequenced for TCR beta were CD8+ and CD4+ cells from blood. TEMRA cells were FACS-enriched, while CD8+ and CD4+ T cells were negatively isolated. Germline-derived CDR1 and CDR2 are SQVTM and ANQGSEA. This CDR3 has 13 amino acids. V lost 6 bases, J lost 2 bases, and 14 bases lay in between.

Sequencing input: CD8+ T cells from PBMCs. The genes are TRBV29-1 and TRBJ2-7; weak D call: TRBD1 (5 bases). This TCR was recovered from a human donor in good health. As DNA, the CDR3 is TGCAGCGTACTGACAGAGACGGCCTACGAGCAGTACTTC. Translated: CSVLTETAYEQYF.